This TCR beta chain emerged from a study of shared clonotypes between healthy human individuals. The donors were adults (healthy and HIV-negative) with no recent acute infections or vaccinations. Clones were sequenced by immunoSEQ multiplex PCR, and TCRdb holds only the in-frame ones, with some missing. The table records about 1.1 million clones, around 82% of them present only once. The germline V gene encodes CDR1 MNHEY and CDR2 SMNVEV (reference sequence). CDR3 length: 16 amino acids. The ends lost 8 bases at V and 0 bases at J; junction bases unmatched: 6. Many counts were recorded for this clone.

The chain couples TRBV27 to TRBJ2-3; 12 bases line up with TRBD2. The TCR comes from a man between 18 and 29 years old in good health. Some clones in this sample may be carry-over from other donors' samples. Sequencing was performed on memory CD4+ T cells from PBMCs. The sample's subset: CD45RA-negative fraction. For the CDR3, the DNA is TGTGCCAGCCGACTAGCGGGAGCCCTTAGCACAGATACGCAGTATTTT. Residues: CASRLAGALSTDTQYF.